A single sample gave rise to the 13 T cell receptor beta chains below, sequenced in a study of T cell repertoires in cytomegalovirus infection. MiXCR was run by TCRdb on the reads, yielding one entry per CDR3 protein. The sample comprises 550,000 to 850,000 distinct CDR3 sequences, about 30% of which are singletons, and 15% to 20% rests with the top ten. These TCRs are of unknown antigen specificity. The material was cultured PBMCs, obtained from culture after CMV antigen stimulation. Every receptor here comes from a human donor in good health (CMV status not recorded). Some clones in this sample may be carry-over from other donors' samples.

The rearrangement joins TRBV7-8 to TRBJ1-4, with unresolved D. Germline CDR1 SGHVS, CDR2 FQNEAQ. Between the trimmed V and J ends, which lost 5 bases and 7 bases, there was a span of 20 bases. This CDR3 region has 16 residues. The CDR3 spells CASSQQSNSASEKLFF. As DNA, the CDR3 is TGTGCCAGCAGCCAACAATCCAATTCCGCCAGTGAAAAACTGTTTTTT.

A few counts support this clonotype. The CDR3 loop is CASSPPRGGPAYNEQFF. CDR3 nucleotide sequence: TGTGCCAGCAGCCCCCCCCGCGGAGGGCCGGCCTACAATGAGCAGTTCTTC. The rearrangement joins TRBV12-3 or TRBV12-4 to TRBJ2-1; TRBD2 might be the D (6 bases). V was cut by 6 bases and J by 2 bases, with 20 bases left in between. The CDR3 is made up of 17 amino acids.

This chain uses TRBV28 with TRBJ2-1, with D maybe TRBD2 (5 bases). V gave up 4 bases and J gave up 0 bases, with 7 bases separating them. This CDR3 has 14 residues. Germline CDR1 reads MDHEN; CDR2 reads SYDVKM. CDR3 coding DNA: TGTGCCAGCAGTTACCTAGCCTCCTACAATGAGCAGTTCTTC. Its translation is CASSYLASYNEQFF.

This clonotype has a count of ten or more. The CDR3 region is CASSPRWRRIGGYTF. Here the CDR3 DNA reads TGTGCCAGCAGCCCCCGATGGAGGAGGATTGGTGGCTACACCTTC. The V and J genes are TRBV7-8 and TRBJ1-2, with no clear D. V lost 5 bases and J 7 bases, leaving 20 bases between the germline ends. This CDR3 spans 15 amino acids. Per the germline V gene, CDR1 is SGHVS and CDR2 is FQNEAQ. Together with reference TRBV7-8 and TRBJ1-2, the CDR3 gives the full variable domain: GAGVSQSPRYKVAKRGQDVALRCDPISGHVSLFWYQQALGQGPEFLTYFQNEAQLDKSGLPSDRFFAERPEGSVSTLKIQRTQQEDSAVYLCASSPRWRRIGGYTFGSGTRLTVV.

This clonotype has just a few counts. The chain combines TRBV28 with TRBJ1-6; 10 bases map to TRBD1. The CDR3 covers 15 residues. Germline assignment: CDR1 MDHEN and CDR2 SYDVKM. V gave up 7 bases and J gave up 8 bases; unmatched junction bases: 8. CDR3 loop: CASILQGTGDSPLHF. The CDR3 nucleotides are TGTGCCAGCATCCTCCAGGGGACAGGGGATTCACCCCTCCACTTT.

This clonotype has a single count. The chain links TRBV12-3 or TRBV12-4 to TRBJ1-4; D possibly corresponds to TRBD1 (5 bases). Trimming pared 6 bases from V and 3 bases from J, leaving 14 bases between. This CDR3 spans 15 amino acids. The CDR3 DNA is TGTGCCAGCAGCCCCAGGTGGGGGTCTAATGAAAAACTGTTTTTT. Protein product: CASSPRWGSNEKLFF.

This clonotype was recorded at least ten times. V gene TRBV7-2 combines with J gene TRBJ2-1, with 14 bases identical to TRBD2. In germline, CDR1 is SGHTA, CDR2 FQGNSA. The CDR3 runs 17 residues. J was trimmed by 0 bases and V by 5 bases; bases with no gene match: 3. CDR3 nucleotides: TGTGCCAGCAGCCAAGGGACTAGCGGGAGCTCCTACAATGAGCAGTTCTTC. Translated, it gives CASSQGTSGSSYNEQFF.

The rearrangement uses TRBV7-2 and TRBJ1-4; TRBD1 matches 8 bases. Losses at the gene ends were 5 bases for V and 8 bases for J; bases not matched to a gene: 7. This CDR3 has 14 residues. Germline V gene data show CDR1 as SGHTA and CDR2 as FQGNSA. CDR3 amino acids: CASSGGQGEEKLFF. CDR3 in DNA: TGTGCCAGCAGCGGCGGACAGGGAGAGGAAAAACTGTTTTTT.

This clonotype was picked up many times. The chain combines TRBV7-2 with TRBJ2-7, with a weak D call TRBD1 (6 bases). The CDR3 contains 15 residues. Germline V gene lookup returns CDR1 SGHTA and CDR2 FQGNSA. The V end was cut by 1 base, the J end by 6 bases, with 16 bases between. CDR3 region: CASSLEWGPRREQYF. In DNA, the CDR3 is TGTGCCAGCAGCTTAGAATGGGGGCCCAGGCGCGAGCAGTACTTC.

The chain joins TRBV11-2 to TRBJ2-2; 8 bases match TRBD2. The CDR3 has 15 amino acids. CDR1 and CDR2 from the germline V gene are SGHAT and FQNNGV. Trimming took 5 bases from V and 5 from J; bases not matched to a gene: 7. Here the CDR3 DNA reads TGTGCCAGCAGCAAAGCGGGAGTGGGTACCGGGGAGCTGTTTTTT. It encodes CASSKAGVGTGELFF.

J is TRBJ2-3 and V is TRBV7-9; D not certain. The length of the CDR3 is 15 residues. CDR1 is SEHNR and CDR2 is FQNEAQ in the germline V gene (reference sequence). V lost 1 base to trimming and J lost 4 bases, with 12 bases between them. The CDR3 sequence is CASSLEVVGSDTQYF. CDR3 DNA: TGTGCCAGCAGCTTAGAGGTGGTAGGGTCAGATACGCAGTATTTT. Drawing the rest from reference TRBV7-9 and TRBJ2-3, the complete variable domain is DTGVSQNPRHKITKRGQNVTFRCDPISEHNRLYWYRQTLGQGPEFLTYFQNEAQLEKSRLLSDRFSAERPKGSFSTLEIQRTEQGDSAMYLCASSLEVVGSDTQYFGPGTRLTVL.

The chain carries TRBV28 and TRBJ2-5; no clear D. The CDR3 runs to 14 residues. Trimming pared 5 bases from V and 5 bases from J, leaving 15 bases between. Germline CDR1 and CDR2: MDHEN and SYDVKM. The CDR3 coding sequence is TGTGCCAGCAGTCAGGTCGGTTTTGCGGAGACCCAGTACTTC. This codes for CASSQVGFAETQYF.

DNA of the CDR3: TGTGCCAGCAGTTTTACAGGGGCGCTCTACGAGCAGTACTTC. Translation: CASSFTGALYEQYF. This rearrangement joins TRBV12-3 or TRBV12-4 to TRBJ2-7; 7 bases are a match to TRBD1. The CDR3 length is 14 residues. The V segment lost 3 bases and the J segment 3 bases; nucleotides outside the gene matches: 5.